This T cell receptor beta chain was profiled in a study of cytomegalovirus exposure and HLA in healthy donors (TCRdb year 2017). Regarding the research as a whole: An earlier analysis of under 600 of the donors reported 250 to 350 Gb of sequence data and approximately 110 million unique TCR beta sequences from roughly 200 million T cells. In a later analysis, previously published TCR beta repertoires from 550 to 750 donors were re-analyzed and high-resolution HLA genotyping was added so that TCR occurrence patterns could be studied. Typing coverage varied by locus: about 629-630 donors for A, B, C, DRB1 and DQB1; roughly 500 for DQA1; about 590 for DPA1; around 450 for DPB1. HLA typing included class I and class II loci at four-digit resolution. Along with the approximately 650-subject first cohort, a separate validation cohort of more than 90 different subjects was used. To predict cytomegalovirus infection status, the study brought together high-throughput TCR immunosequencing, statistical association of individual TCRs with disease status, and machine learning. Of the 350 to 400 genotyped donors, approximately 83% fell in the genetic ancestry cluster associated with self-reported Caucasian donors. In a later genetic analysis, genome-wide SNP genotypes for about 55% of the roughly 670 donors were used, and that subset was treated as a discovery cohort. Using immunosequencing, the study profiled T cell repertoires from 500 to 800 subjects and related those repertoires to cytomegalovirus serostatus. Every discovery cohort repertoire had been produced on one sequencing platform. Rather than drawing on any new phenotypic data, the later analysis identified candidate immune exposures from TCR beta sequences and the way those sequences occurred across donors. Roughly 5 DR-DQ haplotypes were handled as single units for association and clustering because linkage in the cohort was strong. Donor age, sex, ethnicity and CMV serostatus were compiled alongside the repertoire data. An early release that covered some 630 HLA-typed donors contained approximately 290 gigabases of sequencing data and tens of millions of unique TCR sequences. The study aimed to test whether signatures of past pathogen exposure could be identified by cataloging public T cell receptors. Among roughly 400 genotyped donors of the cohort, an average of approximately 240,000 unique TCR beta nucleotide sequences was sequenced per donor, of which 15% to 20% were non-productive. To decide whether each TCR beta V gene segment behaved as functional or pseudogenic, an earlier analysis of 587 of the donors relied on high-throughput TCR beta sequencing.

Here is what the overall study found, with its caveats: In a later analysis, most CMV-associated TCR beta chains were found to appear HLA-restricted, with HLA associations seemingly driven largely by CMV exposure. The study gave a list of roughly 150 TCR beta chains associated with cytomegalovirus. According to a later analysis, TCR association rates differed among HLA loci, with DRB1 alleles showing the most associated TCRs and HLA-C alleles showing the fewest. When HLA alleles, especially DR and DQ, strongly co-occurred, TCR associations were difficult to assign to individual alleles. Immune exposure information for the cohort was limited to CMV serostatus. In an earlier analysis of roughly 560 of the donors, most TCR beta V segments were observed in productive rearrangements about 90% or about 30% of the time, broadly matching IMGT annotations. An association between a missense DCLRE1C variant and V-gene and J-gene trimming of TCR beta chains was found in a later genetic analysis and replicated in an independent cohort. Because counts were too low, some 17 rarely observed V segments, including chromosome 9 orphons, were excluded from the earlier analysis of a few hundred of the donors. Because HLA typing was missing for some donors at each locus, association tests included only the typed subset. Linkage disequilibrium might explain the correlated functional status among segregating V segments, but an unknown experimental factor could not be excluded. Some IMGT-functional V segments, including TRBV6-2 and TRBV6-3, could not be told apart with the 87-base-pair reads, so those segments were excluded. Three of the identified cytomegalovirus-associated TCR beta chains were confirmed in vitro to be specific for cytomegalovirus antigens. Only TCR beta chains were sequenced in this cohort, and the absence of alpha or paired-chain data limited detectable features. The classifier was reported to diagnose cytomegalovirus status with high specificity and sensitivity in both the original and validation cohorts. A further reported finding was that TCR beta sequences accurately predicted the HLA-A and HLA-B alleles for most subjects in the first cohort. A later genetic analysis reported fewer N-insertions in productive TCRs among donors in an Asian-associated ancestry cluster than the approximately 670-donor mean. The presence/absence analyses assumed that sequencing depth was roughly uniform across donors, and that assumption may not be true. A later analysis reported that several top co-occurrence clusters appeared linked to parvovirus B19, influenza, CMV and Epstein-Barr virus. The authors suggested that the approach could potentially be generalized to other disease states and immunological phenotypes. Across donors, most TCR sequences were observed very rarely, whereas some public TCRs were present in many individuals. A cluster of highly shared sequence variants was judged likely to represent a technical artifact of the sequencing pipeline. Compared with equally common non-associated chains, HLA-associated TCR beta chains in a later analysis were more clonally expanded and had lower generation probabilities. At a false discovery rate of 0.05, a later analysis linked about 16,000 TCR beta sequences to specific HLA alleles.

The cohort comprised 550 to 700 healthy bone marrow donors. At the time of sampling, every cohort member was nominally healthy, though immune exposures that went unrecorded were likely present. The donor tested CMV seronegative and was one of the 352 seronegative cohort members. A peripheral blood sample was provided by each donor, and peripheral blood mononuclear cells were used for TCR beta sequencing. Genomic DNA extraction from the blood cell samples was performed with the Qiagen DNeasy Blood Extraction Kit. Concerning this clone: It lacks a known antigen. Per-base quality was not reported, and no clone a single base away is much larger than it.

V ends up 2 bases short and J 5 bases short, with an unmatched junction base count of 5. The CDR3 sequence holds 16 residues, the cysteine and phenylalanine included. The DNA shown is the 48-base CDR3, in frame from base 1. The germline V gene encodes CDR1 MDHEN and CDR2 SYDVKM. The method was the immunoSEQ multiplex PCR assay. For the multiplex PCR, a mixture combining 60 forward primers for TCR Vbeta segments and 13 reverse primers for TCR Jbeta segments was used. The CDR3 region of rearranged TCR beta genes was amplified from genomic DNA with a multiplex PCR assay. The Illumina HiSeq System was used to sequence the amplified TCR beta libraries as 87-base-pair reads. Regarding the original processing steps: A later analysis tallied about 77 million unique TCR beta chains across the 660 or so repertoires, and about 12 million of those chains were shared by two or more donors. To remove PCR and sequencing errors, raw reads were error-corrected and collapsed into unique sequences using a nearest-neighbor algorithm that merged closely related sequences. V, D and J gene segments were assigned by aligning CDR3 sequences to IMGT reference sequences. Each retained sequence needed at least a six-nucleotide match to both a V gene segment and a J gene segment. Rearrangements were classified as productive when the CDR3 lacked stop codons and remained in frame with V and J, and all other rearrangements were classified as non-productive. Following IMGT convention, CDR3 was defined as the stretch from the second conserved V-encoded cysteine up to the conserved J-encoded phenylalanine. Sequences without an unambiguous match to a single V gene segment were excluded from the earlier analysis of 587 of the donors. An earlier analysis of a few hundred of the donors classified V segments as functional when productive rearrangements were above 56.7% and as segregating when the standard deviation between donors was above 5%. A statistical classification framework was developed to diagnose cytomegalovirus status using the catalog of TCR beta chain sequences. In a later analysis, V and J genes were assigned by comparing TCR nucleotide sequences against IMGT/GENE-DB human TR gene sequences. A later analysis assigned CDR3 sequences and most-parsimonious VDJ recombination scenarios with the TCRdist pipeline. A later analysis defined each TCR beta chain by its CDR3 amino acid sequence plus V-gene family, and excluded reads lacking a unique V-gene family. In a later analysis, 450 to 600 highly shared, low-generation-probability nucleotide sequences were removed to address suspected cross-contamination and a sequencing artifact. For each public chain, a later analysis derived a clonal expansion index from normalized ranks of inferred template counts within each repertoire. A later analysis computed generation probabilities with a VDJ recombination model fitted to out-of-frame rearrangements, and checked the results against IGoR. In a later analysis, TCR-TCR, TCR-HLA and TCR-CMV co-occurrence was scored with hypergeometric tests, and a repertoire-size bias correction was applied to TCR pairs. In a later analysis, false discovery rates were estimated by permuting HLA or CMV assignments 20 times. In a later analysis, co-occurring TCRs were grouped using DBSCAN, and TCRdist sequence similarity was added for clustering within HLA-allele-positive subsets. Co-occurrence clustering excluded repertoires with fewer than 30,000 or more than 120,000 public chains, plus five with anomalous nucleotide sharing. Here the immuneACCESS table is served through TCRdb, limited to in-frame sequences with V and J called. Missing clones are a known gap in these copies; in checked studies unresolved V genes cover under half, and the rest lacks a known reason. That table gives V, J and clone size, and the DNA gave D and trimming. A total of about 160,000 clones appear in this sample, approximately 76% of them only once. The ten largest account for over 1.1% of the sample.

This clonotype originated in a man aged 60 to 69 in good health and CMV-seronegative. The V and J segments used are TRBV28 and TRBJ2-1, with 11 bases matching TRBD2. Sequenced material: PBMCs. CDR3 sequence: CASSLVVAGGNNEQFF. The DNA reads as follows: TGTGCCAGCAGTTTAGTGGTAGCGGGGGGGAACAATGAGCAGTTCTTC.